A single sample is the source of the 9 T cell receptor beta chains below, sequenced in a study of blood T cell repertoires in COVID-19. Clones were sequenced by immunoSEQ multiplex PCR, and TCRdb holds only the in-frame ones, with some missing. The data show 100,000 or so clones, roughly 85% seen once. The material sequenced was peripheral blood. The receptors come from an elderly woman with acute or convalescent COVID-19.

The chain carries TRBV7-9 and TRBJ2-1; tentatively, D is TRBD2 (5 bases). Per germline, CDR1 SEHNR and CDR2 FQNEAQ (reference sequence). V dropped 2 bases and J dropped 4 bases, with 15 bases sitting between them. This CDR3 spans 16 amino acids. The CDR3 nucleotides read TGTGCCAGCAGCTTATTGGTGGGAGCGGCTTACAATGAGCAGTTCTTC. This codes for CASSLLVGAAYNEQFF.

V and J are TRBV7-6 and TRBJ2-1; 7 bases fit TRBD2. In germline, CDR1 is SGHVS, CDR2 FNYEAQ. V lost 4 bases and J lost 0; bases outside the gene matches: 6. The CDR3 totals 16 residues. For the CDR3, the DNA is TGTGCCAGCAGCTCCCAAAGCGGGGCCTCCTACAATGAGCAGTTCTTC. Its protein product is CASSSQSGASYNEQFF. Using reference TRBV7-6 and TRBJ2-1 for the parts outside the CDR3, the full variable domain is GAGVSQSPRYKVTKRGQDVALRCDPISGHVSLYWYRQALGQGPEFLTYFNYEAQQDKSGLPNDRFSAERPEGSISTLTIQRTEQRDSAMYRCASSSQSGASYNEQFFGPGTRLTVL.

The chain joins TRBV18 to TRBJ1-2; 7 nucleotides align to TRBD1. Trimming at V came to 6 bases and at J to 4 bases, leaving 11 bases not matched to a gene. Germline CDR1 and CDR2: KGHSH and LQKENI. This CDR3 contains 15 residues. The CDR3 spells CASSSGQLNLYGYTF. The CDR3 DNA follows: TGTGCCAGCTCCTCGGGACAGTTGAACCTCTATGGCTACACCTTC.

The chain combines TRBV7-8 with TRBJ2-2; D possibly corresponds to TRBD1 (6 bases). Trimming removed 4 bases from V and 6 bases from J, with 12 bases in between. The CDR3 spans 14 residues. Germline V gene data show CDR1 as SGHVS and CDR2 as FQNEAQ. CDR3 residues: CASSSRTAAGELFF. The CDR3 bases are TGTGCCAGCAGCTCAAGGACAGCGGCCGGGGAGCTGTTTTTT.

This chain connects TRBV5-1 to TRBJ2-2; 8 positions agree with TRBD2. Germline assignment: CDR1 SGHRS and CDR2 YFSETQ. This CDR3 is 16 amino acids long. Trimming removed 4 bases from V and 1 base from J; junction bases left unmatched: 6. The CDR3 coding sequence is TGCGCCAGCAGCCCACTAGCGGTGGGGAACACCGGGGAGCTGTTTTTT. This translates into CASSPLAVGNTGELFF.

This clone was counted a single time. The V call is TRBV4-2, the J call TRBJ1-2; TRBD1 is a possible D gene (6 bases). Germline CDR1 is LGHNA and CDR2 is YNFKEQ. V shed 0 bases and J shed 8 bases, with 16 bases lying between them. The CDR3 length is 15 residues. CDR3 region: CASSQEGAGAKGYTF. The CDR3, as DNA: TGTGCCAGCAGCCAAGAAGGGGCAGGGGCGAAGGGCTACACCTTC.

This CDR3 reads CASSWALEQFF. CDR3 coding DNA: TGTGCCAGCAGCTGGGCTCTCGAGCAGTTCTTC. The chain links TRBV11-2 to TRBJ2-1; D is unresolved. V gave up 4 bases and J gave up 10 bases, with 8 bases separating them. The CDR3 has 11 residues. In germline, CDR1 is SGHAT, CDR2 FQNNGV.

CDR3 amino acids: CASSRGQFQETQYF. CDR3 DNA: TGTGCCAGCAGTCGGGGACAGTTTCAAGAGACCCAGTACTTC. The genes are TRBV5-4 and TRBJ2-5; 7 positions agree with TRBD1. Germline loops: CDR1 SGHNT, CDR2 YYREEE (reference sequence). The V and J ends lost 5 bases and 2 bases, in that order; junction bases with no gene match: 6. The CDR3 covers 14 residues.

The rearrangement uses TRBV19 and TRBJ1-2; D may be TRBD1 (6 bases). Germline CDR1 LNHDA, CDR2 SQIVND (reference sequence). The CDR3 runs to 18 residues. V lost 4 bases, J lost 4 bases, and 25 bases lay in between. This CDR3 reads CASSTIPGQSIAGYGYTF. The CDR3 DNA follows: TGTGCCAGTAGTACAATTCCGGGACAAAGTATAGCTGGCTATGGCTACACCTTC.